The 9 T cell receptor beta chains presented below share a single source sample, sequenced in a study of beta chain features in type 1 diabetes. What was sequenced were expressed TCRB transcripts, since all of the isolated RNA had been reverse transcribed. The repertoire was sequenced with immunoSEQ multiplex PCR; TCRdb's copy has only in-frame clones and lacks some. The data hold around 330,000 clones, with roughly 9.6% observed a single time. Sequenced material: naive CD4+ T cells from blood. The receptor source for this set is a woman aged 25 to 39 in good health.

DNA for the CDR3: TGTGCCAGCAGTGAATGGGGGGGATTAGGGGAGCAGTACTTC. This codes for CASSEWGGLGEQYF. The chain is built from TRBV25-1 and TRBJ2-7; 7 nucleotides agree with TRBD2. The CDR3 totals 14 residues. Per germline, CDR1 MGHDK and CDR2 SYGVNS. The ends lost 1 base at V and 7 bases at J; junction bases unmatched: 7.

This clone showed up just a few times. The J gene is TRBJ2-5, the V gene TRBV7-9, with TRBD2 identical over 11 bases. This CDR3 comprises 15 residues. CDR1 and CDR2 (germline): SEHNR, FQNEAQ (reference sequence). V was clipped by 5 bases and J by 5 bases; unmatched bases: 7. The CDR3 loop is CASSLTSGSKETQYF. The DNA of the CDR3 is TGTGCCAGCAGCCTTACTAGCGGGAGTAAGGAGACCCAGTACTTC.

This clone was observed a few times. Here the CDR3 reads CASSLVLAGEQFF. The CDR3 DNA follows: TGTGCCAGCAGCTTAGTACTAGCAGGAGAGCAGTTCTTC. The V and J genes are TRBV7-2 and TRBJ2-1; possibly TRBD2 for D (6 bases). CDR1 SGHTA and CDR2 FQGNSA come from the germline V gene. The CDR3 is 13 amino acids. The V end was cut by 1 base, the J end by 10 bases, with 11 bases between.

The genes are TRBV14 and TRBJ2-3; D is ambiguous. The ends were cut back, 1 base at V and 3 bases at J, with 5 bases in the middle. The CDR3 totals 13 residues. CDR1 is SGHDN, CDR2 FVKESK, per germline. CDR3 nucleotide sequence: TGTGCCAGCAGCCAAGTCAGAACAGATACGCAGTATTTT. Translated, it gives CASSQVRTDTQYF.

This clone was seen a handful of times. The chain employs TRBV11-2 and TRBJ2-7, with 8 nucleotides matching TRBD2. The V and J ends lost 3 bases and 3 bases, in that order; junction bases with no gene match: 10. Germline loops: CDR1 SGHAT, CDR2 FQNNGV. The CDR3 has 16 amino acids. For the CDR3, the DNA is TGTGCCAGCAGCTTCCGTACTAGCGGAGCTCGCTACGAGCAGTACTTC. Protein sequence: CASSFRTSGARYEQYF.

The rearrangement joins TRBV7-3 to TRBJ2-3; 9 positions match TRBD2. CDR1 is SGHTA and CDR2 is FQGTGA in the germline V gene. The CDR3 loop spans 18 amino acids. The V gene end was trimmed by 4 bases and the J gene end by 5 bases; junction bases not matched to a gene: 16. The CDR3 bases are TGTGCCAGCAGCTCTAAAGGCCTTAGCGGGAGTGGTGGAGATACGCAGTATTTT. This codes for CASSSKGLSGSGGDTQYF.

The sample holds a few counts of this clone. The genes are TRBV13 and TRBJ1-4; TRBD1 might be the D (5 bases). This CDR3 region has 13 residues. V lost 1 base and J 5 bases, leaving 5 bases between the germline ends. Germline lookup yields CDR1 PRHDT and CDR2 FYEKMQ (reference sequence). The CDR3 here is CASSLAGNEKLFF. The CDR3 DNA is TGTGCCAGCAGCTTAGCAGGGAATGAAAAACTGTTTTTT.

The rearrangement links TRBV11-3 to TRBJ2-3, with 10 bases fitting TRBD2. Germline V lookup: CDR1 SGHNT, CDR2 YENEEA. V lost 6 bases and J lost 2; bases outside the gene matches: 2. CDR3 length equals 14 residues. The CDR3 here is CASRLAGDTDTQYF. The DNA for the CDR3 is TGTGCCAGCAGGCTAGCGGGGGACACAGATACGCAGTATTTT.

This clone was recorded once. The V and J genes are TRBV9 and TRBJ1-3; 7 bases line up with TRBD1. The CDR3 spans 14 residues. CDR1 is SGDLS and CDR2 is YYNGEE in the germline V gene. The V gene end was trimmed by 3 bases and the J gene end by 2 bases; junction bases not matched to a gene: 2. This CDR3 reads CASSEGTAGNTIYF. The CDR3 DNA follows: TGTGCCAGCAGCGAGGGGACAGCTGGAAACACCATATATTTT.